This T cell receptor beta chain stems from a study of CD4 T cells in relation to SARS-CoV-2 and coronaviruses. Whole-study context: The HLA restriction of the shared crossreactive spike epitopes was mapped.

Measured with immunoSEQ multiplex PCR; TCRdb has only the in-frame clones, and not every one. The sample carries some 70,000 clones, about 92% recorded once. Unexposed donor CD4+ T cells date from about 2011-2019, before the COVID-19 pandemic. The CDR3 is made up of 17 amino acids. Germline V gene lookup returns CDR1 MNHEY and CDR2 SVGEGT. The J segment lost 5 bases and the V segment lost 6 bases, leaving 17 bases of the junction unmatched. The J gene is TRBJ2-5, the V gene TRBV6-2 or TRBV6-3, with 8 bases lining up with TRBD1. This sequence originates from a human donor in good health. The sample taken for sequencing was naive CD4+ T cells from PBMCs. Subset of the sample: naive CD4+ T cells isolated by negative enrichment. The CDR3 DNA follows: TGTGCCAGCAGCCGAAGGACCACAGGGGGATGGGGGGAGACCCAGTACTTC. Translated: CASSRRTTGGWGETQYF.